This TCR beta chain was sequenced during a study of T cells in Graves' hyperthyroidism and ophthalmopathy. Study in general: Upon initial diagnosis and before any treatment, peripheral blood was collected.

Whole-study results and caveats: Progression to ophthalmopathy was predicted a median of 6.5 months early.

Amplified TCR beta CDR3 regions came from RNA transcripts. Using the HTBI primer set, a first-round RT-PCR was run on the TCR CDR3. TCRdb analysed the multiplex PCR reads with MiXCR anew, one entry per CDR3 protein. This sample yields around 700,000 distinct CDR3 sequences, of which approximately 36% are seen a single time; around 31% belongs to the top ten. This clonotype has a handful of counts. As yet, its antigen is unknown. The sample was blood. The receptor's source is a woman aged 40 to 49 with Graves' hyperthyroidism.

CDR3 nucleotides: TGTGCCAGCAGTGAGGGGACCCAAAGGGGCACTGAAGCTTTCTTT. This encodes CASSEGTQRGTEAFF. This chain connects TRBV6-5 to TRBJ1-1; D might be TRBD1 (5 bases). This CDR3 comprises 15 residues. CDR1 is MNHEY, CDR2 SVGAGI, per germline. Trimming removed 5 bases at V and 4 bases at J, with 17 bases between.